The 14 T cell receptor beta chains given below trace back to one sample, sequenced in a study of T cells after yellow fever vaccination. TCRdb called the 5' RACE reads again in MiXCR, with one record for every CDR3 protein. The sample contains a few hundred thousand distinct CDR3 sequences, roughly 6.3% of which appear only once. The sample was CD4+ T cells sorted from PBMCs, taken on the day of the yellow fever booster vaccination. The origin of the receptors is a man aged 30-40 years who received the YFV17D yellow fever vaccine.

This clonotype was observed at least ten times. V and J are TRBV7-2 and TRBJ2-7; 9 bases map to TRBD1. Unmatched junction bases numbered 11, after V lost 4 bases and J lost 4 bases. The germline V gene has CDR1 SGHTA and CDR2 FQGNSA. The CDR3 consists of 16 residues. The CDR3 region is CASSYLFGQGYYEQYF. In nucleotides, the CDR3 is TGTGCCAGCAGCTACCTGTTCGGACAGGGGTATTACGAGCAGTACTTC.

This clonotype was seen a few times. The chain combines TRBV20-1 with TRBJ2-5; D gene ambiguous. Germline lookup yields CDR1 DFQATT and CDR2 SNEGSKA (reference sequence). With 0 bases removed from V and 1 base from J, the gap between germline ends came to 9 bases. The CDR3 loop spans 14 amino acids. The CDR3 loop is CSARDHETQETQYF. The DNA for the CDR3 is TGCAGTGCTAGAGATCACGAGACCCAAGAGACCCAGTACTTC.

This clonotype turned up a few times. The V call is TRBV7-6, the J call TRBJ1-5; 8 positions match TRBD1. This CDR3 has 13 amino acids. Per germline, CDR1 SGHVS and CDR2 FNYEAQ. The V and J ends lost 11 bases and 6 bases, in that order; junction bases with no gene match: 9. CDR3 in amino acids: CARRQGYSQPQHF. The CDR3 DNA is TGTGCCCGGCGACAGGGGTATTCTCAGCCCCAGCATTTT.

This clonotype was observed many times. CDR3 residues: CASSPGTVRWGSGNTIYF. CDR3 coding DNA: TGTGCCAGCAGCCCCGGGACAGTTCGTTGGGGCTCTGGAAACACCATATATTTT. The chain has TRBV7-9 and TRBJ1-3; 7 bases line up with TRBD1. This CDR3 contains 18 residues. V lost 5 bases to trimming and J lost 0 bases; unmatched junction nucleotides: 13. The germline V gene has CDR1 SEHNR and CDR2 FQNEAQ (reference sequence).

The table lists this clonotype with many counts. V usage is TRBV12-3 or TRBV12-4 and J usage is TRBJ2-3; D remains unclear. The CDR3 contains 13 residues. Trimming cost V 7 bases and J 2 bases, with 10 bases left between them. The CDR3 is CASTVSATDTQYF. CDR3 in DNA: TGTGCCAGCACTGTGAGCGCCACAGATACGCAGTATTTT.

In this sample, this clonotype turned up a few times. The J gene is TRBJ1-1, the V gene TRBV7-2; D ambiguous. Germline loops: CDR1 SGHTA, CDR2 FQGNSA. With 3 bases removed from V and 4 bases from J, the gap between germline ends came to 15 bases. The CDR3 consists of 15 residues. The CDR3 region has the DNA TGTGCCAGCAGCTTGCAAGGCAGCTTTTCCACTGAAGCTTTCTTT. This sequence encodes CASSLQGSFSTEAFF.

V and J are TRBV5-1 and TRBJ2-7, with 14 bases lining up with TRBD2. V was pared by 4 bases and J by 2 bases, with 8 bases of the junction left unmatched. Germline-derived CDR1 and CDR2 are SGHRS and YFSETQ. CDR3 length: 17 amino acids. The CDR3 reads CASSTGLAGGNTYEQYF. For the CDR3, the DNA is TGCGCCAGCAGCACCGGACTAGCGGGAGGTAACACCTACGAGCAGTACTTC.

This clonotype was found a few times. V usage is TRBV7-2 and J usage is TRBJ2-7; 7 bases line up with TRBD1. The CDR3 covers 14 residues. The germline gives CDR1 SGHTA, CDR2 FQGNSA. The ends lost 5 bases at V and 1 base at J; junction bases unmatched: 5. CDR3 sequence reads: CASSADRVSYEQYF. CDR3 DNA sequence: TGTGCCAGCAGCGCTGACAGGGTGTCCTACGAGCAGTACTTC. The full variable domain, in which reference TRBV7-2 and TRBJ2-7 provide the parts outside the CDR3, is GAGVSQSPSNKVTEKGKDVELRCDPISGHTALYWYRQSLGQGLEFLIYFQGNSAPDKSGLPSDRFSAERTGGSVSTLTIQRTQQEDSAVYLCASSADRVSYEQYFGPGTRLTVT.

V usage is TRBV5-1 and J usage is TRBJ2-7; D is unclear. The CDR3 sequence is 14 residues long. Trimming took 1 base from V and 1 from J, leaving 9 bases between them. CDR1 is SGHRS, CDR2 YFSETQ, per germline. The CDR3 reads CASSLFSRSYEQYF. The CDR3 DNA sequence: TGCGCCAGCAGCTTGTTCAGTAGGTCCTACGAGCAGTACTTC. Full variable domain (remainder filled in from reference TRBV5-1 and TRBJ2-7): KAGVTQTPRYLIKTRGQQVTLSCSPISGHRSVSWYQQTPGQGLQFLFEYFSETQRNKGNFPGRFSGRQFSNSRSEMNVSTLELGDSALYLCASSLFSRSYEQYFGPGTRLTVT.

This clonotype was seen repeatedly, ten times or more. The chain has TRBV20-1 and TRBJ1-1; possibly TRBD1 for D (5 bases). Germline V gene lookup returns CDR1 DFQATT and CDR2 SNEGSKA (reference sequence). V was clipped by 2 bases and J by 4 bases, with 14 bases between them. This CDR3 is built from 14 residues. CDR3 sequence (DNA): TGCAGTGCTAGATCGGGGTCAGGGAGCACTGAAGCTTTCTTT. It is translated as CSARSGSGSTEAFF.

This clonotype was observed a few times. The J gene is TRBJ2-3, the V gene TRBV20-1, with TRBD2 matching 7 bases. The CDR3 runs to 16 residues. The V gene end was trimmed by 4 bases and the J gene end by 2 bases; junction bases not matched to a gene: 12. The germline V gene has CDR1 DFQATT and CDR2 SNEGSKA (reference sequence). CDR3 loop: CSATSIASGFTDTQYF. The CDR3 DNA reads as TGCAGTGCTACTTCAATCGCTAGCGGTTTCACAGATACGCAGTATTTT.

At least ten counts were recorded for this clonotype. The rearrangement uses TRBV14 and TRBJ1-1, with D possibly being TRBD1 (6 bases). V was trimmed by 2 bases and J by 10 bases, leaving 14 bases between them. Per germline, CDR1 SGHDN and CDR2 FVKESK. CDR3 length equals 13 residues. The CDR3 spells CASSQHGGGRAFF. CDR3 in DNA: TGTGCCAGCAGCCAACACGGAGGGGGGCGAGCTTTCTTT.

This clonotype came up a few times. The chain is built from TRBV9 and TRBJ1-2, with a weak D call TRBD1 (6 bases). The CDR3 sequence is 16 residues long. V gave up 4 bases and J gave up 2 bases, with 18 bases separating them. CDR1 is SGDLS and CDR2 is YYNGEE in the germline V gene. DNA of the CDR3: TGTGCCAGCAGCCCCCAGTTGCGGACAGAGAACTATGGCTACACCTTC. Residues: CASSPQLRTENYGYTF.

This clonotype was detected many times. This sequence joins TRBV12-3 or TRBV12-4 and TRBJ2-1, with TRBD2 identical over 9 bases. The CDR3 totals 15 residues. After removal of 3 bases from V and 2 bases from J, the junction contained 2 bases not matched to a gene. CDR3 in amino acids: CASSLGGRAYNEQFF. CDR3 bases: TGTGCCAGCAGTTTGGGCGGGAGGGCCTACAATGAGCAGTTCTTC.